A selection of T cell receptor beta chains follows, all from one sample in a study of response to subunit inactivated influenza vaccine. In TCRdb, the RT-PCR reads were re-called with MiXCR into one record per CDR3 protein. The data contain about 520,000 distinct CDR3 sequences, roughly 7.6% of them seen just once; the ten biggest clones take up around 12%. Material: PBMCs from blood, obtained about 23 months after vaccination. These receptors all stem from a man between 50 and 69 years old who received an inactivated influenza vaccine. CDR3s include the opening cysteine and the closing phenylalanine or tryptophan. D genes are given only for firm matches. Clone sizes are given selectively: once, few, many, or a class where the clone is expanded.

clone_size | v_call | d_call | cdr3_aa
many | TRBV7-2 | NA | CASSYYGRDTQYF
few | TRBV20-1 | NA | CSARDGGGISGNTIYF
NA | TRBV5-1 | NA | CASSLAVTETQYF
few | TRBV5-6 | NA | CASSLGRHYEQYF
NA | TRBV5-6 | NA | CASSVRRDTQYF
many | TRBV28 | NA | CASSLSSLQGETQYF
many | TRBV29-1 | NA | CSVSQGPLAKNIQYF
many | TRBV7-8 | NA | CASSPGGRTYNEQFF
few | TRBV20-1 | NA | CSARDRTASEQYF
few | TRBV7-9 | NA | CASSPPLDNEQFF
NA | TRBV9 | NA | CASSVGEKLLAKNIQYF
many | TRBV4-1 | NA | CASSQERAAVYEQFF
NA | TRBV20-1 | NA | CSAGYGASANEQFF
NA | TRBV12-3/TRBV12-4 | NA | CASRSTDSTNEKLFF
many | TRBV20-1 | NA | CSGTTVAKNIQYF
few | TRBV18 | NA | CASSRRTGPTGELFF
NA | TRBV29-1 | TRBD2 | CSLGTSNEQFF
many | TRBV18 | NA | CASSPPGNTEAFF
few | TRBV5-6 | NA | CASSFKVNTEAFF
NA | TRBV20-1 | NA | CSARDRNYEQYF
few | TRBV20-1 | NA | CSARDWSDSPLHF
NA | TRBV5-1 | TRBD2 | CASTPRGGGHEQYF
NA | TRBV3-1 | NA | CASTQSWGSRGYTF
many | TRBV20-1 | NA | CSASTFLGQEVWNEQFF
many | TRBV9 | TRBD2 | CASSSSGRADTQYF
NA | TRBV4-3 | NA | CASSRSRVRLNEKLFF
NA | TRBV20-1 | TRBD1 | CSAIRQGVYEQYF
many | TRBV11-1 | NA | CASSLNNDQPQHF
many | TRBV6-2/TRBV6-3 | NA | CASSSQYSSYNEQFF
few | TRBV6-8 | NA | CASLREKTQYF
many | TRBV20-1 | TRBD1 | CSARGDRGPYEQYF
many | TRBV5-1 | NA | CASSPGPRETQYF
few | TRBV7-3 | NA | CASGRGSGTQYF
few | TRBV18 | NA | CASSPASDEQFF
few | TRBV6-2/TRBV6-3 | TRBD2 | CASSYPLAGAYEQYF
NA | TRBV6-2/TRBV6-3 | NA | CASSYSGGADNEQFF
few | TRBV28 | NA | CASSPARGGRVNTEAFF
few | TRBV12-3/TRBV12-4 | NA | CASRGLANYEQYF
NA | TRBV7-2 | TRBD1 | CASSLAGQAPSYEQYF
many | TRBV12-3/TRBV12-4 | TRBD1 | CASRQGGQPQHF
NA | TRBV27 | NA | CASRAAGDQPQHF
many | TRBV20-1 | NA | CSAKPSERTNYGYTF
NA | TRBV5-1 | NA | CASSLQPGGGTEAFF
few | TRBV27 | TRBD2 | CASRSSGGRGGELFF
many | TRBV5-1 | NA | CASSADGKGGKQFF
few | TRBV5-1 | TRBD1 | CASSLGTVHTDTQYF
few | TRBV6-1 | TRBD2 | CASTDLSGGSYNEQFF
many | TRBV29-1 | NA | CSVGGGTDTQYF
few | TRBV11-2 | TRBD1 | CASSERTGLGTGELFF
NA | TRBV7-2 | TRBD2 | CASSRGEGGPYEQYF
NA | TRBV9 | NA | CASSPQTSGNGELFF
many | TRBV6-1 | NA | CASMNRQAGEQYF
once | TRBV28 | NA | CASSSTGAWYF
NA | TRBV3-1 | NA | CASRSNNEQFF
NA | TRBV29-1 | TRBD1 | CSVRQGMNTEAFF